Below, 10 T cell receptor beta chains from the same sample are listed, as sequenced in a study of T-cell reconstitution after alpha-beta-depleted transplantation in children. Preparation of the TCRbeta library used unique molecular identifiers. TCRdb re-analysed the PCR reads in MiXCR, keeping a single row per CDR3 protein. The data hold approximately 200,000 distinct CDR3 sequences, with roughly 6.3% observed a single time. Sequenced material: PBMCs, taken before TCRalphabeta/CD19-depleted stem cell transplant. Receptors originate from a girl less than two years old with combined immunodeficiency, due to receive a stem cell transplant.

V usage is TRBV4-3 and J usage is TRBJ2-1, with D possibly matching TRBD2 (5 bases). Germline assignment: CDR1 LGHNA and CDR2 YSLEER. V was trimmed by 4 bases and J by 7 bases, leaving 17 bases between them. This CDR3 contains 15 residues. The DNA for the CDR3 is TGCGCCAGCAGCCTTACGATTGGTCCGGGGAATGAGCAGTTCTTC. Translated: CASSLTIGPGNEQFF.

This clonotype was seen at least ten times. The V and J genes are TRBV20-1 and TRBJ1-2, with 8 nucleotides matching TRBD1. The germline CDR1 and CDR2 sequences are DFQATT and SNEGSKA (reference sequence). The CDR3 is made up of 13 amino acids. V trimming: 5 bases; J trimming: 4 bases; junction bases outside the gene matches: 6. CDR3 nucleotide sequence: TGCAGTGCTGACAGGGGAGGTGGCTATGGCTACACCTTC. Its protein product is CSADRGGGYGYTF.

As concerns this clonotype: A clone one base away is much larger, so this may be a read error. A read error is likely, as this CDR3 ends without the conserved phenylalanine or tryptophan. The chain joins TRBV25-1 to TRBJ1-5, with 8 bases aligning to TRBD1. With 4 bases clipped from V and 5 bases from J, the junction kept 4 bases outside the gene matches. In germline, CDR1 is MGHDK, CDR2 SYGVNS. CDR3 length: 14 residues. As DNA, the CDR3 is TGTGCCAGCAGTGGGACAGGGTGGGATCAGCCCCAGCATTCT. Translation: CASSGTGWDQPQHS.

This clonotype was counted many times. The chain combines TRBV12-3 or TRBV12-4 with TRBJ1-2, with a tentative D call TRBD1 (5 bases). Trimming shortened V by 2 bases and J by 6 bases, and 22 bases separated the two germline ends. The CDR3 contains 17 residues. The CDR3 DNA sequence: TGTGCCAGCAGTTTACTGTCAGCCGGAGGAGGAGGGGATGGCTACACCTTC. Translating gives CASSLLSAGGGGDGYTF.

This clonotype was found a few times. V usage is TRBV7-9 and J usage is TRBJ2-3; no clear D gene. Germline CDR1 is SEHNR and CDR2 is FQNEAQ (reference sequence). V lost 9 bases to trimming and J lost 2 bases, with 21 bases between them. This CDR3 contains 16 residues. The DNA for the CDR3 is TGTGCCAGTCCGGATACCTTAGCTCCGACCACAGATACGCAGTATTTT. It translates to CASPDTLAPTTDTQYF.

The V gene is TRBV4-3, the J gene TRBJ2-1; TRBD2 might be the D (5 bases). This CDR3 has 16 residues. Germline CDR1 and CDR2: LGHNA and YSLEER. V dropped 1 base and J dropped 0 bases, with 10 bases sitting between them. The CDR3 DNA follows: TGCGCCAGCAGCCAAGGAGCGGCGAGCTCCTACAATGAGCAGTTCTTC. Its protein product is CASSQGAASSYNEQFF.

This clonotype was recorded many times. V is TRBV4-3 and J is TRBJ2-3; unclear D gene. Trimming cost V 2 bases and J 4 bases, with 10 bases left between them. Germline-derived CDR1 and CDR2 are LGHNA and YSLEER. The CDR3 spans 14 residues. As DNA, the CDR3 is TGCGCCAGCAGCCAACGGACCCACCCAGATACGCAGTATTTT. Translated: CASSQRTHPDTQYF.

This clonotype was counted many times. The V gene is TRBV20-1, the J gene TRBJ2-2, with a possible D match to TRBD1 (5 bases). The CDR3 contains 13 residues. Looked up from germline, CDR1 is DFQATT and CDR2 is SNEGSKA (reference sequence). V shed 7 bases and J shed 0 bases, with 9 bases lying between them. This CDR3 reads CSVRQPNTGELFF. The CDR3, as DNA: TGCAGTGTCCGACAGCCGAACACCGGGGAGCTGTTTTTT.

This clonotype has ten or more counts. The chain uses TRBV20-1 and TRBJ2-1, with 7 positions matching TRBD2. The CDR3 sequence is 12 residues long. Germline CDR1 reads DFQATT; CDR2 reads SNEGSKA (reference sequence). The J segment lost 5 bases and the V segment lost 3 bases, leaving 1 base of the junction unmatched. The CDR3 is CSASGTNNEQFF. CDR3 in DNA: TGCAGTGCTAGCGGGACTAACAATGAGCAGTTCTTC.

This clonotype was seen a few times. The chain combines TRBV18 with TRBJ2-7, with D unresolved. CDR1 is KGHSH, CDR2 LQKENI, per germline. V shed 6 bases and J shed 3 bases, with 12 bases lying between them. The CDR3 has 13 residues. CDR3 coding DNA: TGTGCCAGCTCTCAATATGGCGGCTACGAGCAGTACTTC. It specifies CASSQYGGYEQYF.